This is a list of T cell receptor beta chains from one sample in a study of STAT5B mutations in CD4+ large granular lymphocyte leukemia. Profiling relied on immunoSEQ multiplex PCR, and the TCRdb table lists in-frame clones only, not all of them. The data hold 25,000 to 35,000 clones, with 74% observed a single time. Sample: CD4+ T cells from blood buffy coats. The source is a human donor in good health. CDR3s include the opening cysteine and the closing phenylalanine or tryptophan. The D gene is left open where the match is weak. Clone size is stated in some rows and not others, as once, few, many or a class when expanded.

D gene	clone size	V gene	J gene	CDR3 DNA	CDR3 protein
-	-	TRBV5-1	TRBJ1-4	TGCGCCAGCAGCTTCGGGGGAGGGAATGAAAAACTGTTTTTT	CASSFGGGNEKLFF
TRBD1	-	TRBV5-5	TRBJ1-4	TGTGCCAGCAGCGAGGCCGGACAGGGAGGCCAAGAAAAACTGTTTTTT	CASSEAGQGGQEKLFF
TRBD1	-	TRBV6-5	TRBJ1-2	TGTGCCAGCAGTTACGGGTTGGGACAGGGGAACTATGGCTACACCTTC	CASSYGLGQGNYGYTF
-	-	TRBV18	TRBJ2-1	TGTGCCAGCTCACCCTCGAGGACAGTCCTCAATGAGCAGTTCTTC	CASSPSRTVLNEQFF
TRBD2	-	TRBV7-2	TRBJ2-1	TGTGCCAGCAGCTTAGCGCTGGCTAGCGGGAGGGCCGGGTACAATGAGCAGTTCTTC	CASSLALASGRAGYNEQFF
-	-	TRBV28	TRBJ2-4	TGTGCCAGCAGTTTGGGTTCGGGAGTTAAAAACATTCAGTACTTC	CASSLGSGVKNIQYF
TRBD1	-	TRBV29-1	TRBJ2-2	TGCAGCGTAGCGAATAGGGGGCAAAACACCGGGGAGCTGTTTTTT	CSVANRGQNTGELFF
-	-	TRBV5-1	TRBJ2-5	TGCGCCAGCCGACATGACAGGAACCAAGAGACCCAGTACTTC	CASRHDRNQETQYF
-	-	TRBV7-6	TRBJ1-2	TGTGCCAGCAGACCACCTGGGGGGGGCTACACCTTC	CASRPPGGGYTF
-	-	TRBV6-6	TRBJ1-6	TGTGCCAGCAACAGGGATAATTCACCCCTCCACTTT	CASNRDNSPLHF
TRBD1	-	TRBV11-2	TRBJ1-1	TGTGCCAGCAGCTCGACAGGGGGCGTCACTGAAGCTTTCTTT	CASSSTGGVTEAFF
-	-	TRBV2	TRBJ1-3	TGTGCCAGTCGGAGGAGGGTAGGGGAAGTCAACACCATATATTTT	CASRRRVGEVNTIYF
-	-	TRBV29-1	TRBJ2-3	TGCAGCGTTGAAGGAGTAGCGGAAGATACGCAGTATTTT	CSVEGVAEDTQYF
TRBD1	-	TRBV5-8	TRBJ1-2	TGTGCCAGCAGCAGGCAGGGGGGGGCCTATGGCTACACCTTC	CASSRQGGAYGYTF
-	-	TRBV7-8	TRBJ1-2	TGTGCCAGCAGCTTAGGGCTCTATGGCTACACCTTC	CASSLGLYGYTF
-	-	TRBV5-1	TRBJ2-3	TGCGCCAGCAGCGATTGGGGTCGGGGGAGCACAGATACGCAGTATTTT	CASSDWGRGSTDTQYF
-	-	TRBV10-2	TRBJ1-5	TGCGCCAGCAGTGAGTATTCAGAAGGGAATCAGCCCCAGCATTTT	CASSEYSEGNQPQHF
-	-	TRBV5-6	TRBJ1-1	TGTGCCAGCAGCTTGTGGGCGCGGGTTAGAACTGAAGCTTTCTTT	CASSLWARVRTEAFF
-	-	TRBV6-5	TRBJ1-5	TGTGCCAGCGGGGGAAGAGATCAGCCCCAGCATTTT	CASGGRDQPQHF
-	-	TRBV9	TRBJ2-3	TGTGCCAGCAGCGTAGATCCTGGGGGTTATAGCACAGATACGCAGTATTTT	CASSVDPGGYSTDTQYF
-	once	TRBV30	TRBJ1-2	TGTGCCTGGAACCCCGGAGGGGGGTTTGAGGGCTACACCTTC	CAWNPGGGFEGYTF
-	-	TRBV7-2	TRBJ2-3	TGTGCCAGCAGCTTAGTGCGGGGCCGGGGGGATACGCAGTATTTT	CASSLVRGRGDTQYF
-	-	TRBV9	TRBJ2-7	TGTGCCAGCAGCCCATTATCTACAGCCTACGAGCAGTACTTC	CASSPLSTAYEQYF
TRBD1	-	TRBV13	TRBJ1-1	TGTGCCAGCAGCTTAGAGTCGACAGGGGGCTGGGGAACTGAAGCTTTCTTT	CASSLESTGGWGTEAFF
-	-	TRBV7-2	TRBJ1-1	TGTGCCAGCAGCTTAGCTGTCCGGGAAGAAGCTTTCTTT	CASSLAVREEAFF